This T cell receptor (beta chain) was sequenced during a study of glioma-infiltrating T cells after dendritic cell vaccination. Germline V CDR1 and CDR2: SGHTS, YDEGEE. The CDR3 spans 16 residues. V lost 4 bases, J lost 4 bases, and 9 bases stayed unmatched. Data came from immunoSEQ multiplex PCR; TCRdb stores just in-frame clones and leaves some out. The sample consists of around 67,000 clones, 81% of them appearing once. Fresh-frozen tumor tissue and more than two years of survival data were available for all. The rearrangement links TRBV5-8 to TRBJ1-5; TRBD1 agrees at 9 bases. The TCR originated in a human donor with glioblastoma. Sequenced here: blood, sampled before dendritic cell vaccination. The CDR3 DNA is TGTGCCAGCAGCGTTTCCGGGACAGGGATAAATCAGCCCCAGCATTTT. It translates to CASSVSGTGINQPQHF. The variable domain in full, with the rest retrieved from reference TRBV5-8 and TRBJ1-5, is EAGVTQSPTHLIKTRGQQATLRCSPISGHTSVYWYQQALGLGLQFLLWYDEGEERNRGNFPPRFSGRQFPNYSSELNVNALELEDSALYLCASSVSGTGINQPQHFGDGTRLSIL.